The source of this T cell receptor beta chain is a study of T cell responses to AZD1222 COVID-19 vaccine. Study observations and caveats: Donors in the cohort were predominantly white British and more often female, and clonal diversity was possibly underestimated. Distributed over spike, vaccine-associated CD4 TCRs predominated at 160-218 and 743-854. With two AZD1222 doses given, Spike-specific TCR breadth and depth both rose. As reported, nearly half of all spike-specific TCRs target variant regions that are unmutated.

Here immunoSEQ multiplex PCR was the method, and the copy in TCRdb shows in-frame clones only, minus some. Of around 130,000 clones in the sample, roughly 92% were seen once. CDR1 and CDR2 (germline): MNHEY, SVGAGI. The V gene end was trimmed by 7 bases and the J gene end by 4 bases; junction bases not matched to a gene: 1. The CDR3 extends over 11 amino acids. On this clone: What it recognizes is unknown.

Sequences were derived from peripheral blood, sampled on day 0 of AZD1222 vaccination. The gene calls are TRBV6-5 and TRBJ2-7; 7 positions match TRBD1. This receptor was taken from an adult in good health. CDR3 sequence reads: CASMDRYEQYF. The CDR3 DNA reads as TGTGCCAGCATGGACAGGTACGAGCAGTACTTC.